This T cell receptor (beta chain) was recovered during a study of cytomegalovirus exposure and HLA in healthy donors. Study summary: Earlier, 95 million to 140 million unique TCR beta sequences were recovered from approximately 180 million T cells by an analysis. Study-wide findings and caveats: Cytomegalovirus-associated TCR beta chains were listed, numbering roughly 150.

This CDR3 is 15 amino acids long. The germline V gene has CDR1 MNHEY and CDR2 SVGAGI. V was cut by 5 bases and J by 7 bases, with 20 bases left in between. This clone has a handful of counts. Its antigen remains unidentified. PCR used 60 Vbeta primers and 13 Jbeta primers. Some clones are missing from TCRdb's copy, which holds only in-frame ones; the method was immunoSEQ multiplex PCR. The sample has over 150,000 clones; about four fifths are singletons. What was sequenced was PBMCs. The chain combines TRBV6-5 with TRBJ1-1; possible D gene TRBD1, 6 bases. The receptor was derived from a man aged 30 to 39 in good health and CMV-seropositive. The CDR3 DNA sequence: TGTGCCAGCAGTCTAACTCCCCCCAGGGGCGTTGAAGCTTTCTTT. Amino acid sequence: CASSLTPPRGVEAFF.